These 17 T cell receptor beta chains came from one sample sequenced in a study of blood T cell repertoires in COVID-19. Profiling relied on immunoSEQ multiplex PCR, and the TCRdb table lists in-frame clones only, not all of them. The sample consists of roughly 66,000 clones, approximately 90% of them appearing once. Sample: peripheral blood. The origin of the receptors is a human donor in a cohort sampled during active COVID-19.

V and J are TRBV2 and TRBJ1-1; D may be TRBD1 (6 bases). The V end was cut by 0 bases, the J end by 5 bases, with 13 bases between. The CDR3 spans 15 residues. Germline V lookup: CDR1 SNHLY, CDR2 FYNNEI. The CDR3 reads CASSEAEGGETEAFF. The CDR3 DNA is TGTGCCAGCAGTGAAGCGGAGGGGGGGGAGACTGAAGCTTTCTTT.

The chain links TRBV14 to TRBJ1-6; weak D call: TRBD1 (5 bases). This CDR3 comprises 17 residues. The V gene's germline CDR1 is SGHDN and CDR2 FVKESK. V gave up 0 bases and J gave up 2 bases, with 11 bases separating them. As DNA, the CDR3 is TGTGCCAGCAGCCAAGAGGAGGGGTTCCCCTATAATTCACCCCTCCACTTT. Translating it yields CASSQEEGFPYNSPLHF.

This chain joins TRBV5-1 and TRBJ2-6; the match to TRBD1 covers 10 bases. The CDR3 is made up of 17 amino acids. Germline CDR1 and CDR2: SGHRS and YFSETQ. With 4 bases clipped from V and 2 bases from J, the junction kept 6 bases outside the gene matches. This CDR3 is CASSIGTGEAGANVLTF. The CDR3 region has the DNA TGCGCCAGCAGCATAGGGACAGGGGAGGCTGGGGCCAACGTCCTGACTTTC.

This chain joins TRBV18 and TRBJ2-2, with TRBD2 matching 11 bases. The V segment lost 0 bases and the J segment 6 bases; nucleotides outside the gene matches: 3. In germline, CDR1 is KGHSH, CDR2 LQKENI. The CDR3 spans 16 residues. CDR3 in amino acids: CASSPPLAGGPGELFF. CDR3 DNA: TGTGCCAGCTCACCACCGCTAGCGGGGGGACCCGGGGAGCTGTTTTTT. The full variable domain, completed using reference TRBV18 and TRBJ2-2, is NAGVMQNPRHLVRRRGQEARLRCSPMKGHSHVYWYRQLPEEGLKFMVYLQKENIIDESGMPKERFSAEFPKEGPSILRIQQVVRGDSAAYFCASSPPLAGGPGELFFGEGSRLTVL.

The chain employs TRBV27 and TRBJ2-1; 11 nucleotides match TRBD2. CDR3 length: 15 residues. V was clipped by 1 base and J by 9 bases; unmatched bases: 5. Per germline, CDR1 MNHEY and CDR2 SMNVEV (reference sequence). The CDR3 coding sequence is TGTGCCAGCAGTTTATATAGCGGGGGGGCGGGTGAGCAGTTCTTC. It encodes CASSLYSGGAGEQFF.

This rearrangement joins TRBV28 to TRBJ2-4; D uncertain. Trimming took off 3 bases at V and 0 bases at J, with 9 bases between the two ends. The CDR3 loop spans 15 amino acids. Germline CDR1 reads MDHEN; CDR2 reads SYDVKM. DNA of the CDR3: TGTGCCAGCAGTTTGCGTCTCCAAGCCAAAAACATTCAGTACTTC. Translated: CASSLRLQAKNIQYF.

This chain links TRBV4-3 with TRBJ2-1; TRBD1 matches at 8 bases. Looked up from germline, CDR1 is LGHNA and CDR2 is YSLEER. The V gene end was trimmed by 1 base and the J gene end by 5 bases; junction bases not matched to a gene: 10. The CDR3 loop spans 17 amino acids. The DNA for the CDR3 is TGCGCCAGCAGCCAAGTTCCCCGGACAGGGTGGAACAATGAGCAGTTCTTC. This encodes CASSQVPRTGWNNEQFF.

The V and J genes are TRBV7-2 and TRBJ2-1; D is perhaps TRBD2 (5 bases). Germline-derived CDR1 and CDR2 are SGHTA and FQGNSA. The CDR3 length is 14 residues. The V gene lost 6 bases and the J gene lost 4 bases, with 13 bases spanning the gap. CDR3 sequence (DNA): TGTGCCAGCAGTCAAGAGGGCGGATACAATGAGCAGTTCTTC. This codes for CASSQEGGYNEQFF.

V is TRBV6-5 and J is TRBJ1-6; 7 positions agree with TRBD1. This CDR3 region has 12 residues. Germline V gene data show CDR1 as MNHEY and CDR2 as SVGAGI. In DNA form, the CDR3 reads TGTGGGGCAAAGACAGGGAATTCACCCCTCCACTTT. Its translation is CGAKTGNSPLHF.

The J gene is TRBJ2-3, the V gene TRBV7-9; a weak D match, TRBD2 (6 bases). Trimming removed 3 bases at V and 2 bases at J, with 9 bases between. Germline V lookup: CDR1 SEHNR, CDR2 FQNEAQ (reference sequence). The CDR3 is 14 residues long. The CDR3 sequence is CASSFGGSTDTQYF. The CDR3 region has the DNA TGTGCCAGCAGCTTCGGGGGATCCACAGATACGCAGTATTTT.

This chain uses TRBV7-2 with TRBJ2-4; D is perhaps TRBD1 (6 bases). Germline values: CDR1 SGHTA, CDR2 FQGNSA. V lost 6 bases and J 2 bases, leaving 26 bases between the germline ends. CDR3 length: 19 residues. The CDR3 here is CASRPAATNARGTKNIQYF. CDR3 nucleotides: TGTGCCAGCAGGCCGGCAGCGACTAATGCGAGGGGGACCAAAAACATTCAGTACTTC.

This chain links TRBV7-9 with TRBJ2-2; TRBD1 aligns across 10 bases. The ends lost 5 bases at V and 7 bases at J; junction bases unmatched: 13. CDR1 is SEHNR and CDR2 is FQNEAQ in the germline V gene (reference sequence). CDR3 size: 17 residues. The CDR3 loop is CASSQEGQGRGGGELFF. The DNA for the CDR3 is TGTGCCAGCAGCCAAGAGGGACAGGGGAGAGGAGGCGGGGAGCTGTTTTTT.

The V and J genes are TRBV6-2 or TRBV6-3 and TRBJ1-2; 7 positions match TRBD1. The junction had 8 bases not matched to a gene; V was cut back by 6 bases and J by 4 bases. This CDR3 is 14 amino acids long. Per germline, CDR1 MNHEY and CDR2 SVGEGT. CDR3: CASSRDSLPYGYTF. For the CDR3, the DNA is TGTGCCAGCAGCCGGGACAGTTTGCCCTATGGCTACACCTTC.

V usage is TRBV3-1 (or the pseudogene TRBV3-2) and J usage is TRBJ2-7, with 9 bases matching TRBD2. J was trimmed by 0 bases and V by 4 bases; bases with no gene match: 7. Germline-derived CDR1 and CDR2 are LGHDT and YNNKEL (reference sequence). The CDR3 spans 16 residues. CDR3 in DNA: TGTGCCAGCAGCCCTAATTTACTAGCGGGCTCCTACGAGCAGTACTTC. This sequence encodes CASSPNLLAGSYEQYF.

The rearrangement joins TRBV20-1 to TRBJ2-7; D unclear. This CDR3 is built from 11 residues. CDR1 DFQATT and CDR2 SNEGSKA come from the germline V gene (reference sequence). Trimming shortened V by 3 bases and J by 2 bases, and 5 bases separated the two germline ends. The CDR3 DNA follows: TGCAGTGCTAGTGTAACCTACGAGCAGTACTTC. Translation gives CSASVTYEQYF.

This clone occurred a few times. CDR3 region: CASRGQGSQPQHF. Here the CDR3 DNA reads TGTGCCAGCAGGGGACAGGGAAGTCAGCCCCAGCATTTT. The chain uses TRBV28 and TRBJ1-5, with 9 bases matching TRBD1. The trim removed 6 bases at V and 6 bases at J, leaving 3 bases unmatched. Germline CDR1 and CDR2: MDHEN and SYDVKM. This CDR3 is 13 amino acids long.

The chain has TRBV3-1 (or the pseudogene TRBV3-2) and TRBJ1-2; a possible D gene is TRBD1 (5 bases). Germline values: CDR1 LGHDT, CDR2 YNNKEL (reference sequence). V lost 1 base and J lost 7, with 13 bases in between. This CDR3 has 14 residues. In DNA, the CDR3 is TGTGCCAGCAGCCAAGCGTGGGGCAGACTTGGCTACACCTTC. It specifies CASSQAWGRLGYTF.